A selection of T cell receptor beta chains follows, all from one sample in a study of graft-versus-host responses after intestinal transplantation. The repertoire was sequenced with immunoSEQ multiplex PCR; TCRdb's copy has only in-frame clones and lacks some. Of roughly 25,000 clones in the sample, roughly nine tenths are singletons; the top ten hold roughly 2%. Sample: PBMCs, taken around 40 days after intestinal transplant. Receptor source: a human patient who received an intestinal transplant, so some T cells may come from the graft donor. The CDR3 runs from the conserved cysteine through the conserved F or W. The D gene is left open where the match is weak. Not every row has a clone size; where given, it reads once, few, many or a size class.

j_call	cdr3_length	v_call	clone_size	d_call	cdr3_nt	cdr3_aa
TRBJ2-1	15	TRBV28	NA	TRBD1	TGTGCCAGCTACCCAGGGGGAAGCTCCTACAATGAGCAGTTCTTC	CASYPGGSSYNEQFF
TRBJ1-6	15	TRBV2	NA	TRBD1	TGTGCCAGCAGTGGAGACAGGGTGTCCAATTCACCCCTCCACTTT	CASSGDRVSNSPLHF
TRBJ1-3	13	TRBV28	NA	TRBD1	TGTGCCAGCAGTCTGACAGGGGAGGACACCATATATTTT	CASSLTGEDTIYF
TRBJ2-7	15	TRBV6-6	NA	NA	TGTGCCAGCAGTTACCAGGGTCCTAGCTCCTACGAGCAGTACTTC	CASSYQGPSSYEQYF
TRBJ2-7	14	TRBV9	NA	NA	TGTGCCAGCAGCGTATCCGGGGCCTCCTACGAGCAGTACTTC	CASSVSGASYEQYF
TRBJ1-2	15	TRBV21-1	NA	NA	TGTGCCAGCAGCAAAGATCACGGTCCTAACTATGGCTACACCTTC	CASSKDHGPNYGYTF
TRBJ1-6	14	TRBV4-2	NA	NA	TGTGCCAGCAGCCAAGTGGGCAGTAATTCACCCCTCCACTTT	CASSQVGSNSPLHF
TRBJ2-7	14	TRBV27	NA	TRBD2	TGTGCCAGCAGTGTAGCCGGGACTACCTACGAGCAGTACTTC	CASSVAGTTYEQYF
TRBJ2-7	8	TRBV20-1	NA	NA	TGCAGTGCTGACGAGCAGTACTTC	CSADEQYF
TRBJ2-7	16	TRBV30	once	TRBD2	TGTGCCTGGAGTGGGGGACTAGCGGGAGAGGCCTACGAGCAGTACTTC	CAWSGGLAGEAYEQYF
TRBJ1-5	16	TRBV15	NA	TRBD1	TGTGCCACCAGCAGAGAGACAGGGGGGTTTAATCAGCCCCAGCATTTT	CATSRETGGFNQPQHF
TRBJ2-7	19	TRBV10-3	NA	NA	TGTGCCATCCTGAGGAACGGGTCCTCATCGGCCGGTCATCTTTACGAGCAGTACTTC	CAILRNGSSSAGHLYEQYF
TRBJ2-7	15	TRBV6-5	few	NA	TGTGCCAGCAGTTTTCCCCCCTCAGGGTTGGGCGAGCAGTACTTC	CASSFPPSGLGEQYF
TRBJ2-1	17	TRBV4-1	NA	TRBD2	TGCGCCAGCAGCCAAGATCACCGGTTAAGCGGGAGCAATGAGCAGTTCTTC	CASSQDHRLSGSNEQFF
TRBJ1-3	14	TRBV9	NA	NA	TGTGCCAGCAGCGTATTGGGTTTGGGAGGCACCATATATTTT	CASSVLGLGGTIYF
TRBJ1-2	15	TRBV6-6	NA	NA	TGTGCCAGCAGGTTCTCGACAGGCGCTAACTATGGCTACACCTTC	CASRFSTGANYGYTF
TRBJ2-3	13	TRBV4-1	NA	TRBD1	TGCGCCACCACAGGGGGGAGCACAGATACGCAGTATTTT	CATTGGSTDTQYF
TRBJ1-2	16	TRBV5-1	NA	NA	TGCGCCAGCAGCTTGGCCCTAACAGGGCTACCTTATGGCTACACCTTC	CASSLALTGLPYGYTF
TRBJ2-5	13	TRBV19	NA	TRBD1	TGTGCCAGTAGTACCGGACAGGGAGAGACCCAGTACTTC	CASSTGQGETQYF
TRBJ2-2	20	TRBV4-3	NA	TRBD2	TGCGCCAGCAGCCAAGTGTTTCTAGCGGGAGATGGGAGGTCCGGGTTAGAGCTGTTTTTT	CASSQVFLAGDGRSGLELFF
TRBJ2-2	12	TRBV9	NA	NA	TGTGCCAGTGAGGGGAACACCGGGGAGCTGTTTTTT	CASEGNTGELFF
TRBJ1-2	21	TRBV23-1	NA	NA	TGCGCCAGCAGTCAATTTCGGCCGAGTTTCATCACAGCGACCCTCTATAAAGGCTACACCTTC	CASSQFRPSFITATLYKGYTF
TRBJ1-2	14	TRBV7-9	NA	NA	TGTGCCAGCAGCTTAGCGACAGACCGAGAGGGCTACACCTTC	CASSLATDREGYTF
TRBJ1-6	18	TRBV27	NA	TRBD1	TGTGCCAGCAGTCCACGGACAGGGCTTAGAGAGTATAATTCACCCCTCCACTTT	CASSPRTGLREYNSPLHF
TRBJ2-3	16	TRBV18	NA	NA	TGTGCCAGCTCACATCGAACAGGGTTCGGCACAGATACGCAGTATTTT	CASSHRTGFGTDTQYF
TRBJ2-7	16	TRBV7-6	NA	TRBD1	TGTGCCAGCAGCTTCCGAGACAGGGGGCGGTTCTACGAGCAGTACTTC	CASSFRDRGRFYEQYF
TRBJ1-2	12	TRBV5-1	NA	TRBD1	TGCGCCAGCAGCTTCCAGGGGGAAGGCTACACCTTC	CASSFQGEGYTF